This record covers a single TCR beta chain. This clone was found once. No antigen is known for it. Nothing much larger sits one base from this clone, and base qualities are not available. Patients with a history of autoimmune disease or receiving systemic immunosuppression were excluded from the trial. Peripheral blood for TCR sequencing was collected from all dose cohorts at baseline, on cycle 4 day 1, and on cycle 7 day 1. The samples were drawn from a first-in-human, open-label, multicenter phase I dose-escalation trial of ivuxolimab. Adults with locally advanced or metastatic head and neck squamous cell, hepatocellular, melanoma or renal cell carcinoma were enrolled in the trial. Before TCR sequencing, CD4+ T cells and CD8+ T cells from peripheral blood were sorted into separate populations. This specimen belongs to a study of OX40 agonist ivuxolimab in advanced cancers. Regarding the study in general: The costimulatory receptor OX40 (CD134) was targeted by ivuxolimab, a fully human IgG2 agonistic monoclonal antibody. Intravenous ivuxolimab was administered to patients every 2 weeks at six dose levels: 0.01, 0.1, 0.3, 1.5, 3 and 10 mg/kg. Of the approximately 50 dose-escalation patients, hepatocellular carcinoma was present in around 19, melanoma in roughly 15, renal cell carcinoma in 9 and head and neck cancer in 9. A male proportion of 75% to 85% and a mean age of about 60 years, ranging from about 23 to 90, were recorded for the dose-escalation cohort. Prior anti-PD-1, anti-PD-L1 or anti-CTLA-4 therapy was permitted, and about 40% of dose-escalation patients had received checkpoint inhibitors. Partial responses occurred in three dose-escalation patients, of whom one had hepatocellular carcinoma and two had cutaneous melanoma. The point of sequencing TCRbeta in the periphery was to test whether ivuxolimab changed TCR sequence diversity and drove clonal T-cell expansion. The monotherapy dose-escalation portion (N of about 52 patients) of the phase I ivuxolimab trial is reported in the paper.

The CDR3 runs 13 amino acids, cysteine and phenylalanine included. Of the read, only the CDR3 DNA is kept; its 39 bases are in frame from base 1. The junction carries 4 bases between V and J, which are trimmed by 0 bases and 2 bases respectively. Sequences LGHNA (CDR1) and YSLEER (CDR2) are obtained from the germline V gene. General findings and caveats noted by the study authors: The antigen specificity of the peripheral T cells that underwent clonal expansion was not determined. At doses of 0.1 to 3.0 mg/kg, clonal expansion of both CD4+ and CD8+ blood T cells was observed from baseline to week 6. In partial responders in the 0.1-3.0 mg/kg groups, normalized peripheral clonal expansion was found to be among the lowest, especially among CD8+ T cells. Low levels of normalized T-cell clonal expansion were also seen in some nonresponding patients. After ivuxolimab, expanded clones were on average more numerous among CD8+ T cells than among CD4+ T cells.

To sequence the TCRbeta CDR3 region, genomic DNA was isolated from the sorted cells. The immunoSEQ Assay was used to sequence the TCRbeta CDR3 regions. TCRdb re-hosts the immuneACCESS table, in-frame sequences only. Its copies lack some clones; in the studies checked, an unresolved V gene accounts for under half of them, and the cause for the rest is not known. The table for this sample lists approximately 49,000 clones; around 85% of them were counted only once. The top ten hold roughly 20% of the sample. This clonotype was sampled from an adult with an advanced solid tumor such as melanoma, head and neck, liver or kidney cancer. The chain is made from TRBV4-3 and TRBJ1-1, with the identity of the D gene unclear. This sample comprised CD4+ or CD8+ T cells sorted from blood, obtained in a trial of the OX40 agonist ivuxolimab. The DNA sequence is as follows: TGCGCCAGCAGCCAAGACTACAACACTGAAGCTTTCTTT. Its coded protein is CASSQDYNTEAFF.